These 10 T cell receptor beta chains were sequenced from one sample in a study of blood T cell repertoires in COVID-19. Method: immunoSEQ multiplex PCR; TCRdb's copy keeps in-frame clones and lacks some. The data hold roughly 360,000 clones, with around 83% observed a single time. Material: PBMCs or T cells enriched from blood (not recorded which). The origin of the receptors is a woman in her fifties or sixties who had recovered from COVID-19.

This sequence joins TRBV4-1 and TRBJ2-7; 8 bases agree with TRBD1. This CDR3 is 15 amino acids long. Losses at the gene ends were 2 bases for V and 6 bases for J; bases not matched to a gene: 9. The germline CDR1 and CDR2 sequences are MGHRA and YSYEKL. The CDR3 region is CASSQWTGIGGEQYF. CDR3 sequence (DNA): TGCGCCAGCAGCCAATGGACAGGGATCGGAGGCGAGCAGTACTTC.

This chain's CDR3 is CASSLSWGPGAGADSPLHF. The CDR3 DNA sequence: TGTGCCAGCAGCTTAAGCTGGGGGCCAGGGGCGGGGGCTGATTCACCCCTCCACTTT. The J gene is TRBJ1-6, the V gene TRBV5-4, with D perhaps matching TRBD1 (6 bases). Trimming removed 2 bases from V and 8 bases from J, with 26 bases in between. The germline V gene has CDR1 SGHNT and CDR2 YYREEE (reference sequence). The CDR3 has 19 amino acids.

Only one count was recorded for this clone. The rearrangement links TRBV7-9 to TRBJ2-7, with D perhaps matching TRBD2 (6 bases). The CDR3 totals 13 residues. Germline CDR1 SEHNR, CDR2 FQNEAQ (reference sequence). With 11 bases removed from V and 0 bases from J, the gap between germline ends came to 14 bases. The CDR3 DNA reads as TGTGCCGGAACTAGCACAGGCTCCTACGAGCAGTACTTC. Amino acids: CAGTSTGSYEQYF.

The CDR3, as DNA: TGTGCCAGCAGCGTAGGGACAGCTCAAGAGACCCAGTACTTC. Protein product: CASSVGTAQETQYF. V gene TRBV9 combines with J gene TRBJ2-5; D might be TRBD1 (6 bases). The V and J ends lost 0 bases and 2 bases respectively, with 8 bases between them. The CDR3 sequence is 14 residues long. Germline V CDR1 and CDR2: SGDLS, YYNGEE. Complete variable domain (other parts from reference TRBV9 and TRBJ2-5): DSGVTQTPKHLITATGQRVTLRCSPRSGDLSVYWYQQSLDQGLQFLIQYYNGEERAKGNILERFSAQQFPDLHSELNLSSLELGDSALYFCASSVGTAQETQYFGPGTRLLVL.

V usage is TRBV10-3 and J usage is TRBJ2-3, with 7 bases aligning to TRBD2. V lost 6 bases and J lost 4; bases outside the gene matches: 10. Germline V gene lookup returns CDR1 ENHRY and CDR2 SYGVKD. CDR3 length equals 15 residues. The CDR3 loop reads CAIRERGIYADTQYF. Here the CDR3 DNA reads TGTGCCATCAGGGAGCGGGGAATCTACGCAGATACGCAGTATTTT.

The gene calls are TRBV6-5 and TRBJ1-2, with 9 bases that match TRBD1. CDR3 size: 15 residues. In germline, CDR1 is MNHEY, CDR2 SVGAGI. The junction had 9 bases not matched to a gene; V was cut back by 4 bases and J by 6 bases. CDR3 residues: CASSSPGTGWNGYTF. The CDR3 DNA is TGTGCCAGCAGTTCTCCCGGGACAGGGTGGAATGGCTACACCTTC.

The CDR3 loop reads CASSAGLAGETQYF. The DNA of the CDR3 is TGTGCCAGCAGCGCGGGACTAGCGGGGGAGACCCAGTACTTC. The rearrangement uses TRBV5-6 and TRBJ2-5; 13 bases map to TRBD2. The CDR3 totals 14 residues. V dropped 4 bases and J dropped 5; count of bases not matched to a gene: 2. The germline V gene encodes CDR1 SGHDT and CDR2 YYEEEE. The entire variable domain, with the rest obtained from reference TRBV5-6 and TRBJ2-5, is as follows: DAGVTQSPTHLIKTRGQQVTLRCSPKSGHDTVSWYQQALGQGPQFIFQYYEEEERQRGNFPDRFSGHQFPNYSSELNVNALLLGDSALYLCASSAGLAGETQYFGPGTRLLVL.

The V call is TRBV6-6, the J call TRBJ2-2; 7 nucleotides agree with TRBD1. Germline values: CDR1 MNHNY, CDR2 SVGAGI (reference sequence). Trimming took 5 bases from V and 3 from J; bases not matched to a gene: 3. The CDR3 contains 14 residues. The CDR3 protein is CASSRGQDTGELFF. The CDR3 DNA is TGTGCCAGCAGTCGCGGACAGGACACCGGGGAGCTGTTTTTT.

The CDR3 DNA is TGTGCCAGCAGACCAGGGTTTATGAACACTGAAGCTTTCTTT. Translating gives CASRPGFMNTEAFF. V gene TRBV6-5 combines with J gene TRBJ1-1; D might be TRBD1 (5 bases). The V gene's germline CDR1 is MNHEY and CDR2 SVGAGI. The CDR3 totals 14 residues. Trimming stripped 6 bases from V and 0 bases from J, with 11 bases between.

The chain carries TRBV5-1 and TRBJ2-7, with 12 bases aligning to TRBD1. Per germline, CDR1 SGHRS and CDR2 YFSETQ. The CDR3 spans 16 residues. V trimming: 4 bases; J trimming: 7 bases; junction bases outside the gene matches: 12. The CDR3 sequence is CASSRGQGAVSSEQYF. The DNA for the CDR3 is TGCGCCAGCAGCAGGGGACAGGGGGCGGTTTCGAGTGAGCAGTACTTC.